Below are 14 T cell receptor beta chains sequenced from a single sample in a study of blood T cell repertoires in COVID-19. Assay: immunoSEQ multiplex PCR; the TCRdb copy retains only in-frame clones and omits some. The sample records about 360,000 clones, around 88% being singletons. The sample comprised peripheral blood. The source is a woman aged 55-75 years with COVID-19, enrolled during active disease.

This chain links TRBV27 with TRBJ1-4; D remains unclear. The germline V and J ends were trimmed by 0 bases and 7 bases, with 9 bases remaining between them. The CDR3 totals 14 residues. Germline values: CDR1 MNHEY, CDR2 SMNVEV (reference sequence). The CDR3 sequence: CASSLSPGSEKLFF. The CDR3 DNA reads TGTGCCAGCAGTTTATCTCCGGGGAGTGAAAAACTGTTTTTT.

The chain has TRBV5-1 and TRBJ1-1, with D possibly being TRBD1 (6 bases). Trimming took 5 bases from V and 1 from J, leaving 9 bases between them. CDR3 length: 13 residues. The germline CDR1 and CDR2 sequences are SGHRS and YFSETQ. CDR3 nucleotides: TGCGCCAGCAGGGAACAGGGGAACACTGAAGCTTTCTTT. Amino acid sequence: CASREQGNTEAFF.

As regards this clone: The sample contains more than one DNA sequence encoding this CDR3. The rearrangement uses TRBV7-3 and TRBJ2-2; 12 bases agree with TRBD2. With 3 bases clipped from V and 4 bases from J, the junction kept 0 bases outside the gene matches. This CDR3 is built from 15 residues. CDR1 and CDR2 (germline): SGHTA, FQGTGA. Written as DNA, the CDR3 is TGTGCCAGCAGCTTGGGACTAGCGGGCACCGGGGAGCTGTTTTTT. This sequence encodes CASSLGLAGTGELFF. The complete variable domain, with remaining parts taken from reference TRBV7-3 and TRBJ2-2, reads GAGVSQTPSNKVTEKGKYVELRCDPISGHTALYWYRQSLGQGPEFLIYFQGTGAADDSGLPNDRFFAVRPEGSVSTLKIQRTERGDSAVYLCASSLGLAGTGELFFGEGSRLTVL.

V and J are TRBV5-4 and TRBJ2-1, with TRBD1 identical over 9 bases. The CDR3 has 16 residues. Germline V gene sequence: CDR1 SGHNT, CDR2 YYREEE (reference sequence). The V and J ends lost 4 bases and 5 bases, in that order; junction bases with no gene match: 10. The CDR3 DNA follows: TGTGCCAGCAGCCCCCCCGGGACAGGGATACACAATGAGCAGTTCTTC. Translating it yields CASSPPGTGIHNEQFF.

The chain joins TRBV4-2 to TRBJ1-2; D may be TRBD1 (5 bases). The germline V and J ends were trimmed by 0 bases and 2 bases, with 10 bases remaining between them. The germline CDR1 and CDR2 sequences are LGHNA and YNFKEQ. The CDR3 spans 15 residues. The CDR3 DNA is TGTGCCAGCAGCCAAGAATTAGGGGCAAACTATGGCTACACCTTC. Amino acid sequence: CASSQELGANYGYTF.

The V call is TRBV29-1, the J call TRBJ2-5; tentative D call: TRBD1 (5 bases). CDR1 is SQVTM and CDR2 is ANQGSEA in the germline V gene. Trimming took 7 bases from V and 2 from J, leaving 14 bases between them. The CDR3 extends over 13 amino acids. The CDR3: CSAGGQSQETQYF. DNA for the CDR3: TGCAGCGCAGGTGGACAATCTCAAGAGACCCAGTACTTC.

The rearrangement links TRBV30 to TRBJ1-2; no definite D call. From germline, CDR1 is GTSNPN and CDR2 SVGIG (reference sequence). V lost 4 bases and J 4 bases, leaving 19 bases between the germline ends. This CDR3 has 15 amino acids. The CDR3 reads CAWNPLGGSLYGYTF. CDR3 DNA sequence: TGTGCCTGGAACCCCTTAGGAGGTAGTCTCTATGGCTACACCTTC.

The chain carries TRBV7-9 and TRBJ1-2; tentatively, D is TRBD1 (6 bases). This CDR3 is 14 amino acids long. Between the trimmed V and J ends, which lost 4 bases and 8 bases, there was a span of 17 bases. The germline gives CDR1 SEHNR, CDR2 FQNEAQ (reference sequence). The CDR3 bases are TGTGCCAGCAGCTCTCCACCGCAGGGGAAAGGCTACACCTTC. It is translated as CASSSPPQGKGYTF.

This clone was counted only a few times. This chain joins TRBV6-2 or TRBV6-3 and TRBJ1-2, with 7 bases fitting TRBD1. Germline V gene sequence: CDR1 MNHEY, CDR2 SVGEGT. There are 15 residues in the CDR3. The J segment lost 7 bases and the V segment lost 1 base, leaving 9 bases of the junction unmatched. CDR3 in amino acids: CASSYFQGGEIGYTF. In nucleotides, the CDR3 is TGTGCCAGCAGTTACTTCCAGGGGGGAGAGATTGGCTACACCTTC.

The V and J genes are TRBV19 and TRBJ1-2; D not resolved. CDR1 and CDR2 (germline): LNHDA, SQIVND (reference sequence). The CDR3 runs to 13 residues. V was shortened by 3 bases and J by 3 bases, with 8 bases between the two germline ends. The CDR3 nucleotides read TGTGCCAGTAGTATTTCCCTACACTATGGCTACACCTTC. As protein: CASSISLHYGYTF.

The V gene is TRBV3-1 (or the pseudogene TRBV3-2), the J gene TRBJ2-7; 8 bases agree with TRBD1. The V gene end was trimmed by 2 bases and the J gene end by 4 bases; junction bases not matched to a gene: 7. CDR1 is LGHDT, CDR2 YNNKEL, per germline (reference sequence). The CDR3 length is 15 residues. CDR3 loop: CASSQPGGGLYEQYF. CDR3 bases: TGTGCCAGCAGCCAACCAGGGGGCGGTCTTTACGAGCAGTACTTC.

The chain links TRBV9 to TRBJ2-7; 9 positions agree with TRBD1. CDR1 SGDLS and CDR2 YYNGEE come from the germline V gene. With V trimmed by 1 base and J by 4 bases, 9 bases remained unmatched. The CDR3 totals 16 residues. Written as DNA, the CDR3 is TGTGCCAGCAGCGTAACCCCCACCGGGACAGGGTACGAGCAGTACTTC. Translated: CASSVTPTGTGYEQYF.

V is TRBV2 and J is TRBJ2-5, with 8 positions matching TRBD1. V trimming: 5 bases; J trimming: 4 bases; junction bases outside the gene matches: 3. The CDR3 runs 13 residues. CDR1 and CDR2 from the germline V gene are SNHLY and FYNNEI. CDR3 coding DNA: TGTGCCAGCAGTTACACAGGGGGAGAGACCCAGTACTTC. This encodes CASSYTGGETQYF.

The genes are TRBV5-1 and TRBJ2-3, with 11 bases matching TRBD1. V was clipped by 4 bases and J by 6 bases; unmatched bases: 13. CDR3 length: 17 amino acids. The V gene's germline CDR1 is SGHRS and CDR2 YFSETQ. The CDR3 loop is CASSAGTGGIRSDTQYF. In DNA, the CDR3 is TGCGCCAGCAGCGCGGGGACAGGGGGGATCAGGTCGGATACGCAGTATTTT.